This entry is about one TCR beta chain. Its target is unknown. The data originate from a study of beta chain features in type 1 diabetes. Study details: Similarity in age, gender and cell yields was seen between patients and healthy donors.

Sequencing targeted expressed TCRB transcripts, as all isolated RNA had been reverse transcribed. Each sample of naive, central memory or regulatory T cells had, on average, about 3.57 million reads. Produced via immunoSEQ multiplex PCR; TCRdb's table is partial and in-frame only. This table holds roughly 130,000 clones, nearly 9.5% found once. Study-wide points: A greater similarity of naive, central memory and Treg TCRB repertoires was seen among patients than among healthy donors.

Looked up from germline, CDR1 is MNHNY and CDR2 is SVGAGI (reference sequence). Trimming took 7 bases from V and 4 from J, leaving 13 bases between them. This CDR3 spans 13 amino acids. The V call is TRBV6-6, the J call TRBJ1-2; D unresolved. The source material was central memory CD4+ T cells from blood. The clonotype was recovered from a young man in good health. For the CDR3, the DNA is TGTGCCAGCACCGCAGGCGGAGGCTATGGCTACACCTTC. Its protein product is CASTAGGGYGYTF.